The rows below give T cell receptor beta chains drawn from one sample of a study of blood T cell repertoires in COVID-19. Method: immunoSEQ multiplex PCR; TCRdb's copy keeps in-frame clones and lacks some. Found here are fewer than 130,000 clones, roughly four fifths of them singletons; the top ten hold about 17%. Sequencing was carried out using peripheral blood. The receptors here all came from a woman in her fifties or sixties with acute or convalescent COVID-19. Both conserved end residues are part of each CDR3. Each record gives: J gene, V gene, clone size, D gene, CDR3 protein, CDR3 DNA. The D gene is left open where the match is weak. Size is stated for part of the rows, as once, few or many counts, or as a class when the clone is expanded.

>TRBJ2-7|TRBV7-2|NA|NA
CASSLYVGGSTYEQYF
TGTGCCAGCAGCTTATATGTGGGGGGATCGACCTACGAGCAGTACTTC
>TRBJ2-1|TRBV10-3|once|NA
CAISGQSNEQFF
TGTGCCATCAGCGGACAGTCCAATGAGCAGTTCTTC
>TRBJ2-1|TRBV18|NA|TRBD1
CASSEQGNEQFF
TGTGCCAGCTCAGAACAGGGGAATGAGCAGTTCTTC
>TRBJ2-1|TRBV7-2|once|TRBD2
CASSPEGAGGRRFF
TGTGCCAGCAGCCCCGAGGGGGCGGGGGGGAGGCGGTTCTTC
>TRBJ2-2|TRBV4-1|once|TRBD1
CASSHPGQGGELFF
TGCGCCAGCAGCCACCCGGGACAGGGTGGGGAGCTGTTTTTT
>TRBJ1-6|TRBV9|NA|NA
CASSVESVRSPLHF
TGTGCCAGCAGCGTAGAATCGGTTCGCTCACCCCTCCACTTT
>TRBJ1-1|TRBV9|NA|TRBD1
CASSDGQGASNTEAFF
TGTGCCAGCAGCGATGGACAGGGGGCTTCGAACACTGAAGCTTTCTTT
>TRBJ2-7|TRBV14|NA|TRBD1
CASSPWGQGKDEQYF
TGTGCCAGCAGCCCCTGGGGACAGGGGAAAGACGAGCAGTACTTC
>TRBJ1-2|TRBV30|few|TRBD1
CAWSAGTGFYGYTF
TGTGCCTGGAGCGCCGGGACAGGGTTCTATGGCTACACCTTC
>TRBJ1-1|TRBV6-1|NA|TRBD1
CASSEGQGILNTEAFF
TGTGCCAGCAGTGAGGGACAGGGGATCTTAAACACTGAAGCTTTCTTT
>TRBJ2-7|TRBV6-2/TRBV6-3|NA|NA
CASTPRQVYEQYF
TGTGCCAGCACCCCCCGACAGGTCTACGAGCAGTACTTC
>TRBJ1-2|TRBV10-3|NA|NA
CAISEDRYYGYTF
TGTGCCATCAGTGAGGACAGGTATTATGGCTACACCTTC
>TRBJ1-2|TRBV4-3|NA|NA
CASSQDITNSYGYTF
TGCGCCAGCAGCCAAGATATAACTAACTCCTATGGCTACACCTTC
>TRBJ1-2|TRBV11-2|NA|NA
CASSLDTGEDGYTF
TGTGCCAGCAGCTTAGATACGGGGGAGGATGGCTACACCTTC
>TRBJ2-1|TRBV2|NA|NA
CASSLGNEQFF
TGTGCCAGCAGTCTAGGCAATGAGCAGTTCTTC
>TRBJ1-2|TRBV27|NA|NA
CASSMGRSFNYGYTF
TGTGCCAGCAGCATGGGGCGGTCGTTTAACTATGGCTACACCTTC
>TRBJ2-5|TRBV5-1|NA|NA
CASSQLTGQETQYF
TGCGCCAGCAGCCAACTGACAGGACAAGAGACCCAGTACTTC
>TRBJ2-1|TRBV28|NA|TRBD1
CASRPTTGSSYNEQFF
TGTGCCAGCAGACCCACGACAGGGAGCTCCTACAATGAGCAGTTCTTC
>TRBJ2-5|TRBV7-2|once|NA
CASSWRGGETQYF
TGTGCCAGCAGCTGGCGGGGAGGTGAGACCCAGTACTTC
>TRBJ2-5|TRBV5-1|NA|TRBD1
CASSRGTGGEETQYF
TGCGCCAGCAGCCGCGGGACAGGGGGAGAGGAGACCCAGTACTTC
>TRBJ1-2|TRBV7-3|once|NA
CASSLGGRDYGYTF
TGTGCCAGCAGCTTAGGCGGGCGGGACTATGGCTACACCTTC
>TRBJ2-3|TRBV5-6|NA|TRBD1
CASSLSGQGTDTQYF
TGTGCCAGCAGCTTATCTGGACAGGGCACAGATACGCAGTATTTT
>TRBJ1-2|TRBV19|many|TRBD1
CASSTTGTGVYGYTF
TGTGCCAGTAGTACAACCGGGACAGGGGTCTATGGCTACACCTTC
>TRBJ2-1|TRBV10-2|NA|NA
CASRTDSLRQFF
TGCGCCAGCAGGACGGACTCCTTGAGGCAGTTCTTC
>TRBJ1-3|TRBV5-6|NA|NA
CASSLNGENTIYF
TGTGCCAGCAGCTTAAACGGAGAAAACACCATATATTTT
>TRBJ1-2|TRBV28|NA|TRBD1
CASSKDRGWVGYTF
TGTGCCAGCAGCAAAGACAGGGGATGGGTTGGCTACACCTTC
>TRBJ1-4|TRBV27|NA|TRBD1
CASRQGRMEKLFF
TGTGCCAGCCGACAGGGTAGAATGGAAAAACTGTTTTTT
>TRBJ1-4|TRBV9|once|NA
CASSVAGATNEKLFF
TGTGCCAGCAGCGTAGCGGGGGCAACTAATGAAAAACTGTTTTTT
>TRBJ2-7|TRBV9|NA|NA
CASSVDGSGRYEQYF
TGTGCCAGCAGCGTAGACGGGTCAGGGCGCTACGAGCAGTACTTC
>TRBJ1-5|TRBV7-9|NA|NA
CASGGTQPQHF
TGTGCCAGCGGGGGGACCCAGCCCCAGCATTTT